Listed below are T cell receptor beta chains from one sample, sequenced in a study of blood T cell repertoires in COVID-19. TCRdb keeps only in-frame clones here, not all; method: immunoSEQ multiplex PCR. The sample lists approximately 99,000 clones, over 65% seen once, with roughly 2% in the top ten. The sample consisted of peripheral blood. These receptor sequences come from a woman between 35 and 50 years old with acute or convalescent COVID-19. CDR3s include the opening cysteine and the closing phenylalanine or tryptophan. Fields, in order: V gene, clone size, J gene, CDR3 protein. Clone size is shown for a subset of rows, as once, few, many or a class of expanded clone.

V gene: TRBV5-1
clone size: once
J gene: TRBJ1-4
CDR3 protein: CASREQGATNEKLFF

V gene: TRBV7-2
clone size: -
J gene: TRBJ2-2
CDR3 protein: CASSLAENTGELFF

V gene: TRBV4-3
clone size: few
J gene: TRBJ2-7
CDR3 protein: CASSQLPGDSYEQYF

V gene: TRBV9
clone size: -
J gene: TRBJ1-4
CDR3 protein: CASSPRSDLATNEKLFF

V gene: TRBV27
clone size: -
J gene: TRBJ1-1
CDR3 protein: CASSSGQGVITEAFF

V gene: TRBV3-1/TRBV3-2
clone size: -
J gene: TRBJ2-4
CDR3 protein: CASSQRQLENIQYF

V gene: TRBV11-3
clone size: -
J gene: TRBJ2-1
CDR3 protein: CASSPTGSYNEQFF

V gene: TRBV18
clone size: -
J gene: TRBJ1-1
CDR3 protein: CASSRGQGTEAFF

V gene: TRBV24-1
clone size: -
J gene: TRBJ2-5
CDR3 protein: CATSSPTADSSQETQYF

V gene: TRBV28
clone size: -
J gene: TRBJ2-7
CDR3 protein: CASSRHSGTSGYSYEQYF

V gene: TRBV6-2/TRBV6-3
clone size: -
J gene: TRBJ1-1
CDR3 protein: CASSSPGTGEKGAFF